The following is a T cell receptor beta chain sequence with its context. No antigen is known for it. Trimming stripped 6 bases from V and 6 bases from J, with 9 bases between. This CDR3 is built from 13 residues. Germline V gene data show CDR1 as MNHNS and CDR2 as SASEGT. This sample was taken from a study of OX40 agonist ivuxolimab in advanced cancers. For the study at large: Each patient was given ivuxolimab into a vein every 2 weeks, at 0.01 to 10 mg/kg. Averaging roughly 60 years in age, with a range of roughly 23 to 80, the cohort was 65% to 90% male.

TCRdb keeps only in-frame clones here, not all; method: immunoSEQ multiplex PCR. The sample includes 35,000 to 45,000 clones, over 75% seen only once; the top ten take roughly 18%. Overall study findings and caveats: Compared with CD4+, CD8+ T cells on average had more expanded clones.

Sampling of blood occurred at baseline, cycle 4 day 1, and cycle 7 day 1. Specimen: CD4+ or CD8+ T cells sorted from blood, collected in a trial of the OX40 agonist ivuxolimab. The chain uses TRBV6-1 and TRBJ1-6; D is unresolved. The TCR was taken from an adult with an advanced solid tumor such as melanoma, head and neck, liver or kidney cancer. The CDR3 loop reads CASSDLRNSPLHF. The CDR3 region has the DNA TGTGCCAGCAGCGATCTGCGTAATTCACCCCTCCACTTT.